These T cell receptor beta chains were read from a single sample in a study of cytomegalovirus exposure and HLA in healthy donors. Produced via immunoSEQ multiplex PCR; TCRdb's table is partial and in-frame only. Its clone listing holds about 140,000 clones. Sequences were obtained from PBMCs. Receptors originate from a male donor in good health and CMV-seronegative. Both conserved end residues are part of each CDR3. D genes are given only for firm matches.

V	D	J	DNA	CDR3
TRBV7-8	TRBD1	TRBJ2-2	TGTGCCAGCAGCTCGTGGCGAGACAGGGGGCTTAGAGGGGAGCTGTTTTTT	CASSSWRDRGLRGELFF
TRBV7-2	.	TRBJ1-2	TGTGCCAGCAATATTCGACAGGTGATTAACTATGGCTACACCTTC	CASNIRQVINYGYTF
TRBV5-1	.	TRBJ1-1	TGCGCCAGCAGCTTGGCAGGGAGGGCCAGCACTGAAGCTTTCTTT	CASSLAGRASTEAFF
TRBV5-6	.	TRBJ1-2	TGTGCCAGCAGCTTGGAGGGGCCGATTAACTATGGCTACACCTTC	CASSLEGPINYGYTF
TRBV28	.	TRBJ1-2	TGTGCCAGCAGTACAAATGCCTTCGGGGGGCTTGGCTATGGCTACACCTTC	CASSTNAFGGLGYGYTF
TRBV6-4	.	TRBJ1-1	TGTGCCAGCAAGGCAGAGGGGGGGGGAAACACTGAAGCTTTCTTT	CASKAEGGGNTEAFF
TRBV9	.	TRBJ1-2	TGTGCCAGCAGCTTGCGCGACAATCATGGCTACACCTTC	CASSLRDNHGYTF
TRBV27	.	TRBJ1-3	TGTGCCAGCAGTTTCGCCAGGCCTGGAAACACCATATATTTT	CASSFARPGNTIYF
TRBV5-1	TRBD1	TRBJ1-2	TGCGCCAGCAGCTTGACAGGGGGCGCGAGTGGCTACACCTTC	CASSLTGGASGYTF
TRBV19	.	TRBJ1-2	TGTGCCAGTAGTATCACCCCCTTGACAGGAGTTAACTATGGCTACACCTTC	CASSITPLTGVNYGYTF
TRBV18	.	TRBJ1-4	TGTGCCAGCTCACCACAGGGGAATGAAAAACTGTTTTTT	CASSPQGNEKLFF
TRBV9	.	TRBJ2-1	TGTGCCAGCAGCCAGCGCGGGTTTCCCTCCTACAATGAGCAGTTCTTC	CASSQRGFPSYNEQFF
TRBV5-1	.	TRBJ2-5	TGCGCCAGCAGCCCTAAGGGGTATCTAGAGACCCAGTACTTC	CASSPKGYLETQYF
TRBV7-9	.	TRBJ2-7	TGTGCCAGCAGCTTAGGGGGCGCCGTCTCCTACGAGCAGTACTTC	CASSLGGAVSYEQYF
TRBV15	.	TRBJ2-7	TGTGCCACCAGCAGCCGACCCGGGAATGACTACGAGCAGTACTTC	CATSSRPGNDYEQYF
TRBV30	TRBD1	TRBJ2-7	TGTGCCTGGAGTGTAAAAACAGGGGGGACCTACGAGCAGTACTTC	CAWSVKTGGTYEQYF
TRBV27	.	TRBJ1-1	TGTGCCAGCAGTCCCCCATGGGGGGATGAAGCTTTCTTT	CASSPPWGDEAFF
TRBV18	.	TRBJ1-1	TGTGCCAGCTCTCCTAGGGGGGGATCCGTAATGAACACTGAAGCTTTCTTT	CASSPRGGSVMNTEAFF
TRBV29-1	.	TRBJ2-7	TGCAGCGTTGAATCCCGCTACGAGCAGTACTTC	CSVESRYEQYF
TRBV10-3	.	TRBJ1-2	TGTGCCATCAGTGAGAGACAGGAGTATGGCTACACCTTC	CAISERQEYGYTF
TRBV5-5	TRBD1	TRBJ2-7	TGTGCCAGCAGCTTGTCTTCTACAGGGGACTACGAGCAGTACTTC	CASSLSSTGDYEQYF
TRBV11-2	.	TRBJ1-1	TGTGCCAGCAGCTTACAGGGGAACACTGAAGCTTTCTTT	CASSLQGNTEAFF
TRBV28	TRBD1	TRBJ1-2	TGTGCCAGCAGTTTATCGGGACAGGGTGAGAGATATGGCTACACCTTC	CASSLSGQGERYGYTF
TRBV5-6	.	TRBJ1-2	TGTGCCAGCAGCTTGGTCACAGGGCAAAACTATGGCTACACCTTC	CASSLVTGQNYGYTF
TRBV18	TRBD2	TRBJ2-3	TGTGCCAGCTCACCGGGACTAGCCATGGGTCCCAGCACAGATACGCAGTATTTT	CASSPGLAMGPSTDTQYF
TRBV30	TRBD2	TRBJ2-3	TGTGCCTGGAGTGTACCTAGCGGGACAGATACGCAGTATTTT	CAWSVPSGTDTQYF
TRBV30	.	TRBJ1-2	TGTGCCTGGAGGTTTATACCGGGTCCCAGGGGCTATGGCTACACCTTC	CAWRFIPGPRGYGYTF
TRBV5-1	TRBD1	TRBJ2-7	TGCGCCAGCAGCTTGCGGACAGGGGGCGAGCAGTACTTC	CASSLRTGGEQYF
TRBV28	.	TRBJ1-5	TGTGCCAGCAGACCCGGGACTTTCAATCAGCCCCAGCATTTT	CASRPGTFNQPQHF
TRBV7-2	.	TRBJ1-4	TGTGCCAGCAGCCCCCGATTAGCGGCAAATGAAAAACTGTTTTTT	CASSPRLAANEKLFF
TRBV6-6	TRBD1	TRBJ1-2	TGTGCCAGCAGTTACCCGGACAGGGATGGCTACACCTTC	CASSYPDRDGYTF
TRBV18	.	TRBJ1-2	TGTGCCAGCTCAGAAGGCAGGGGCAACTATGGCTACACCTTC	CASSEGRGNYGYTF
TRBV6-6	.	TRBJ1-1	TGTGCCAGCAGTTACTCCCGGGAGGAAGCTTTCTTT	CASSYSREEAFF
TRBV5-5	.	TRBJ1-1	TGTGCCAGCAGCTTCGGTTTGTGGGACACCACTGAAGCTTTCTTT	CASSFGLWDTTEAFF
TRBV7-9	.	TRBJ2-6	TGTGCCAGCCGACTGGGGGCCAACGTCCTGACTTTC	CASRLGANVLTF
TRBV4-2	TRBD2	TRBJ2-2	TGTGCCAGCAGCCAAGTTGGCCTAGCGGGGAACACCGGGGAGCTGTTTTTT	CASSQVGLAGNTGELFF
TRBV5-1	.	TRBJ1-2	TGCGCCAGCAGCCGAACTACAGGTTCTGATGGCTACACCTTC	CASSRTTGSDGYTF
TRBV18	TRBD1	TRBJ2-7	TGTGCCAGCTCACCACGGACAGGTACCTCCTACGAGCAGTACTTC	CASSPRTGTSYEQYF
TRBV15	.	TRBJ1-4	TGTGCCACCAGCCCGACAGGTTCAAATGAAAAACTGTTTTTT	CATSPTGSNEKLFF
TRBV2	TRBD2	TRBJ2-3	TGTGCCAGCAGTGAAGCCCGGTCTAGCGGGGGGAGACTCACAGATACGCAGTATTTT	CASSEARSSGGRLTDTQYF
TRBV11-2	TRBD2	TRBJ2-5	TGTGCCAGCAGCTTCGGCCTAGCGGGGGGGCAAGAGACCCAGTACTTC	CASSFGLAGGQETQYF
TRBV6-5	.	TRBJ2-2	TGTGCCAGCAGTTTTTTTGCGGGACGTGACACCGGGGAGCTGTTTTTT	CASSFFAGRDTGELFF
TRBV5-6	.	TRBJ1-4	TGTGCCAGCAGCTTGGAAGGGGGTACGATGGAAAAACTGTTTTTT	CASSLEGGTMEKLFF
TRBV7-9	.	TRBJ2-1	TGTGCCAGCAGCCCCCAGGGCCATGAGCAGTTCTTC	CASSPQGHEQFF
TRBV5-1	TRBD2	TRBJ2-5	TGCGCCAGCACCTGGCTAGCGGGGGGAGAGACCCAGTACTTC	CASTWLAGGETQYF